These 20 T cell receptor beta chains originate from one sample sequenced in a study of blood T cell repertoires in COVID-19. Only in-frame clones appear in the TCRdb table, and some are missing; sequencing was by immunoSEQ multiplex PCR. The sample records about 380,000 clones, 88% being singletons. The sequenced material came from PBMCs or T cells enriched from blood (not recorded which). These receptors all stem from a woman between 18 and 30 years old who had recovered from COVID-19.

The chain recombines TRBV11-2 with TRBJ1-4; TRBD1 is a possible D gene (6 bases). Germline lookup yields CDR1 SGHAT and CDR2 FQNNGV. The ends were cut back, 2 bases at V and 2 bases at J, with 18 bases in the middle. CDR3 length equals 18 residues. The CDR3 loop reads CASSLRVVQGYTNEKLFF. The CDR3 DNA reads TGTGCCAGCAGCTTAAGGGTCGTACAGGGCTATACTAATGAAAAACTGTTTTTT. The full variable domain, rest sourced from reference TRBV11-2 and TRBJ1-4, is EAGVAQSPRYKIIEKRQSVAFWCNPISGHATLYWYQQILGQGPKLLIQFQNNGVVDDSQLPKDRFSAERLKGVDSTLKIQPAKLEDSAVYLCASSLRVVQGYTNEKLFFGSGTQLSVL.

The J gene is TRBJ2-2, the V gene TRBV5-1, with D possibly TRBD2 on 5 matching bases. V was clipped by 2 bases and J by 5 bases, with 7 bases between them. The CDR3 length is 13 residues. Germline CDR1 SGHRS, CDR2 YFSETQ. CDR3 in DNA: TGCGCCAGCAGCTTTCGGAGGACCGGGGAGCTGTTTTTT. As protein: CASSFRRTGELFF.

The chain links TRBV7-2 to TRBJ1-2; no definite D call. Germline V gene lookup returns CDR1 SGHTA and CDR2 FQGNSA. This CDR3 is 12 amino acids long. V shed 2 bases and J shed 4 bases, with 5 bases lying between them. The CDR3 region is CASSLSGYGYTF. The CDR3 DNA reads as TGTGCCAGCAGCTTATCAGGCTATGGCTACACCTTC. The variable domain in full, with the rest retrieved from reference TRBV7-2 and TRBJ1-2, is GAGVSQSPSNKVTEKGKDVELRCDPISGHTALYWYRQSLGQGLEFLIYFQGNSAPDKSGLPSDRFSAERTGGSVSTLTIQRTQQEDSAVYLCASSLSGYGYTFGSGTRLTVV.

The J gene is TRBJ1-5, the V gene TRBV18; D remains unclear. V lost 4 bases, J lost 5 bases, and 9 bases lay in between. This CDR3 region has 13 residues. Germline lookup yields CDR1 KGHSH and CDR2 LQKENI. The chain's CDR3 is CASSLGVDQPQHF. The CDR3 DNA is TGTGCCAGCTCACTCGGGGTAGATCAGCCCCAGCATTTT.

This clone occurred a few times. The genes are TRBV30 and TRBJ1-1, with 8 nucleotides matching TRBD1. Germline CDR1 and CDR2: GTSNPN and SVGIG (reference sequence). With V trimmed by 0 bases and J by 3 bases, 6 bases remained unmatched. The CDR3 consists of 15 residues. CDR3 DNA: TGTGCCTGGAGTGTACCAGGGGGCAAGGACACTGAAGCTTTCTTT. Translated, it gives CAWSVPGGKDTEAFF.

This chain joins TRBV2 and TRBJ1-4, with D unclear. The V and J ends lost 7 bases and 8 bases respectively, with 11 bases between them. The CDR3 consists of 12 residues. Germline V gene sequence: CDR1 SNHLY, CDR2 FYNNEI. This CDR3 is CASTRIGEKLFF. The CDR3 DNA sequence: TGTGCCAGCACCAGGATTGGGGAAAAACTGTTTTTT.

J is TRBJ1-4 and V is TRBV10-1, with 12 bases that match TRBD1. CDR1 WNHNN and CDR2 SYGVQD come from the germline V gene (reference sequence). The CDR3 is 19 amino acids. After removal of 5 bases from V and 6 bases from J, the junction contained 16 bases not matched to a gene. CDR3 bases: TGCGCCAGCAGTAAAACCCTCGGGACAGGGGGCTCATGGGATGAAAAACTGTTTTTT. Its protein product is CASSKTLGTGGSWDEKLFF.

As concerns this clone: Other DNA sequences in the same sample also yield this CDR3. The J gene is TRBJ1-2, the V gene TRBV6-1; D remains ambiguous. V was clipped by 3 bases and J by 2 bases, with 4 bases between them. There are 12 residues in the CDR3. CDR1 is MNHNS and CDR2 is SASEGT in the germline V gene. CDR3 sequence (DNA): TGTGCCAGCAGTGACAGGAACTATGGCTACACCTTC. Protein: CASSDRNYGYTF.

DNA for the CDR3: TGTGCCAGCAGTTCGGTCCGGGGAACTGAAGCTTTCTTT. This encodes CASSSVRGTEAFF. The genes are TRBV28 and TRBJ1-1; D not certain. Germline loops: CDR1 MDHEN, CDR2 SYDVKM. The CDR3 loop spans 13 amino acids. Trimming shortened V by 4 bases and J by 5 bases, and 11 bases separated the two germline ends. The whole variable domain, filled in from reference TRBV28 and TRBJ1-1, reads DVKVTQSSRYLVKRTGEKVFLECVQDMDHENMFWYRQDPGLGLRLIYFSYDVKMKEKGDIPEGYSVSREKKERFSLILESASTNQTSMYLCASSSVRGTEAFFGQGTRLTVV.

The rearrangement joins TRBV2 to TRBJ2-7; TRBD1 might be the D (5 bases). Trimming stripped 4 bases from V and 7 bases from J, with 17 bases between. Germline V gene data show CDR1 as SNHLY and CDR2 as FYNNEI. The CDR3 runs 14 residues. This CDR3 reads CASSVRGELWEQYF. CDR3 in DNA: TGTGCCAGCAGTGTAAGGGGCGAGTTGTGGGAGCAGTACTTC.

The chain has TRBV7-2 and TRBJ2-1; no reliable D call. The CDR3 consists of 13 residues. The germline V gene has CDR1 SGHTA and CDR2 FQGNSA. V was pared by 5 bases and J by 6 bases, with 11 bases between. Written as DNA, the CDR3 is TGTGCCAGCAGCCCCGAGGTGTCCAATGAGCAGTTCTTC. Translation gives CASSPEVSNEQFF.

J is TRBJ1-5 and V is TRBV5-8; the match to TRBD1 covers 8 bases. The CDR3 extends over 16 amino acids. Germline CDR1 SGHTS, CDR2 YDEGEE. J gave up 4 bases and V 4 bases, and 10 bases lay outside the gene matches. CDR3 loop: CASSATQGAGNQPQHF. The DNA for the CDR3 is TGTGCCAGCAGCGCTACCCAGGGGGCTGGGAATCAGCCCCAGCATTTT.

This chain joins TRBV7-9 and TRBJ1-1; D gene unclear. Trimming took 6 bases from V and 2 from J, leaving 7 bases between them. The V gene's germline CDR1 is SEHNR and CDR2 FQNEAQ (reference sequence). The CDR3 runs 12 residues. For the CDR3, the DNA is TGTGCCAGCAGTTTCATTAACACTGAAGCTTTCTTT. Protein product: CASSFINTEAFF.

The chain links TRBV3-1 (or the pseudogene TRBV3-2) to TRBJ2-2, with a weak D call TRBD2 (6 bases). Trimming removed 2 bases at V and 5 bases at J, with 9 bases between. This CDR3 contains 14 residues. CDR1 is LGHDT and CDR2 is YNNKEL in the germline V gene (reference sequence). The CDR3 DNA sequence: TGTGCCAGCAGCCAACGGGGGACTACCGGGGAGCTGTTTTTT. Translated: CASSQRGTTGELFF.

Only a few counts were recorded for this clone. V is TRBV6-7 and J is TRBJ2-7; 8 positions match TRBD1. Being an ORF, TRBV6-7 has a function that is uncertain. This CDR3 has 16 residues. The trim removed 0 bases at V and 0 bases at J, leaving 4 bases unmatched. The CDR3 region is CASSYSGQVSSYEQYF. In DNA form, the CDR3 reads TGTGCCAGCAGTTACTCGGGACAGGTGAGCTCCTACGAGCAGTACTTC.

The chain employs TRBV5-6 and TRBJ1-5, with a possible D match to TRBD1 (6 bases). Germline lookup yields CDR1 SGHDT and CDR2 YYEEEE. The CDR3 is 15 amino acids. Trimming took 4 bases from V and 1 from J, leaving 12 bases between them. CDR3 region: CASSRGATSNQPQHF. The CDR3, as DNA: TGTGCCAGCAGCCGGGGGGCGACGAGCAATCAGCCCCAGCATTTT. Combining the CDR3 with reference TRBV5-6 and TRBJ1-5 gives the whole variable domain DAGVTQSPTHLIKTRGQQVTLRCSPKSGHDTVSWYQQALGQGPQFIFQYYEEEERQRGNFPDRFSGHQFPNYSSELNVNALLLGDSALYLCASSRGATSNQPQHFGDGTRLSIL.

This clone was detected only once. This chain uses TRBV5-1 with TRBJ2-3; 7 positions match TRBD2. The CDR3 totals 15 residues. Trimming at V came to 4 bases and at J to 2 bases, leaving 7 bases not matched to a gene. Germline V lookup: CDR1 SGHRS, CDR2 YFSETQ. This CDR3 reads CASSRGSGDTDTQYF. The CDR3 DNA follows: TGCGCCAGCAGCCGAGGGAGCGGGGACACAGATACGCAGTATTTT.

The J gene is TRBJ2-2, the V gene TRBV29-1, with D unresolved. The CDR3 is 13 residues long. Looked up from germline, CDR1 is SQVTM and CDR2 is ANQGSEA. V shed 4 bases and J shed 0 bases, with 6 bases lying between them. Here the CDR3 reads CSVARSNTGELFF. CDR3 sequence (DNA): TGCAGCGTTGCGCGGTCGAACACCGGGGAGCTGTTTTTT.

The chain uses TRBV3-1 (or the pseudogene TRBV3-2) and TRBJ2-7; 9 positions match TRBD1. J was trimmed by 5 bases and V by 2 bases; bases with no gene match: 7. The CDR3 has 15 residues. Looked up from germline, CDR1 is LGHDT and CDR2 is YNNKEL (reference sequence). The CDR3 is CASSQTGQGNDEQYF. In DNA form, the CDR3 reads TGTGCCAGCAGCCAAACGGGACAGGGTAACGACGAGCAGTACTTC.

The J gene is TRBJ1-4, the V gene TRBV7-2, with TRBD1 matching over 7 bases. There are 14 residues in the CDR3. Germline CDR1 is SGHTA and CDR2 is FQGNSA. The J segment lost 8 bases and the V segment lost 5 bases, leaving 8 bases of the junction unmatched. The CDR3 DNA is TGTGCCAGCAGCCGGTCAGGGGGTAGGGAAAAACTGTTTTTT. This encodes CASSRSGGREKLFF.